This T cell receptor (beta chain) was sequenced during a study of T cell responses to AZD1222 COVID-19 vaccine. Study results and limitations: When two AZD1222 doses had been given, Spike-specific TCR breadth and depth rose.

Using immunoSEQ multiplex PCR, the repertoire was profiled, and TCRdb retains in-frame clones only, with some absent. The sample consists of some 200,000 clones, about 92% of them appearing once. CDR1 is SGHRS and CDR2 is YFSETQ in the germline V gene. Trimming cost V 4 bases and J 5 bases; bases outside gene matches: 6. CDR3 length equals 14 residues. About this clone itself: Its target is unknown.

Sample: peripheral blood, taken on day 0 of AZD1222 vaccination. This sequence joins TRBV5-1 and TRBJ2-7; 10 bases match TRBD1. The receptor was isolated from an adult in good health. The CDR3 nucleotides are TGCGCCAGCAGCGTGGGACAGGGGCGGAACGAGCAGTACTTC. This translates into CASSVGQGRNEQYF.